This T cell receptor beta chain is from a study of blood T cell repertoires in COVID-19. Sequenced by immunoSEQ multiplex PCR; TCRdb stores in-frame clones only, minus some. The table records 150,000 to 200,000 clones, 70% to 90% of them present only once. Trimming took off 0 bases at V and 2 bases at J, with 9 bases between the two ends. The CDR3 loop spans 14 amino acids. The source is a man aged 50 or older with active or convalescent COVID-19. The sequenced sample was peripheral blood. The chain combines TRBV5-3 with TRBJ2-7; no clear D gene. TRBV5-3 is filed as an ORF, its function uncertain. CDR3 sequence (DNA): TGTGCCAGAAGCTTGGAGAAACCAGCCTACGAGCAGTACTTC. This translates into CARSLEKPAYEQYF.